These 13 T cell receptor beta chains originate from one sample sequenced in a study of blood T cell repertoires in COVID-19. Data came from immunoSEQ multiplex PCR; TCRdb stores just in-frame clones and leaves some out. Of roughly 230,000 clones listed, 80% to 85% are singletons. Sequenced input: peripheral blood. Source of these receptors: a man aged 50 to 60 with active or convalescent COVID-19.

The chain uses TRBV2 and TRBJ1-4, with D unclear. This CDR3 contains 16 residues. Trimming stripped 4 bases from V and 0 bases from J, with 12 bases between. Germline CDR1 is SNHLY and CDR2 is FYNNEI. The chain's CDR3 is CASSAETAATNEKLFF. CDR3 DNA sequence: TGTGCCAGCAGTGCCGAAACAGCAGCAACTAATGAAAAACTGTTTTTT.

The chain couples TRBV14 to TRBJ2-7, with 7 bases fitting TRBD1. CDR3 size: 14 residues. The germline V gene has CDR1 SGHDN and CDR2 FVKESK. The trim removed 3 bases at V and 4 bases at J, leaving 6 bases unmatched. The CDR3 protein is CASSQMDRMYEQYF. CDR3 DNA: TGTGCCAGCAGCCAGATGGACAGGATGTACGAGCAGTACTTC.

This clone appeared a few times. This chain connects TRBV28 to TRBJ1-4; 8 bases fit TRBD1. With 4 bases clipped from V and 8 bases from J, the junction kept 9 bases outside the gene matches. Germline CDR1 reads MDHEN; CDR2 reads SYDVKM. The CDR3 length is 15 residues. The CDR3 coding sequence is TGTGCCAGCAGTTCCCCCACAGGGGGGCGGGAAAAACTGTTTTTT. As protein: CASSSPTGGREKLFF. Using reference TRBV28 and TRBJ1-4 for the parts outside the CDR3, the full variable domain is DVKVTQSSRYLVKRTGEKVFLECVQDMDHENMFWYRQDPGLGLRLIYFSYDVKMKEKGDIPEGYSVSREKKERFSLILESASTNQTSMYLCASSSPTGGREKLFFGSGTQLSVL.

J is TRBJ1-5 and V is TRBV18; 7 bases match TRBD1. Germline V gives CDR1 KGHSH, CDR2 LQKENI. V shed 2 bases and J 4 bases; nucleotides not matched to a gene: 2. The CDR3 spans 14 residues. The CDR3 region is CASSPGTANQPQHF. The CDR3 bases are TGTGCCAGCTCACCAGGGACAGCAAATCAGCCCCAGCATTTT.

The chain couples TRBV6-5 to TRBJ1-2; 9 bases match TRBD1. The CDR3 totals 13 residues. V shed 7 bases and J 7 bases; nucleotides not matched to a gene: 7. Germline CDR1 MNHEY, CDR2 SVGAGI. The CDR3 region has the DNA TGTGCCAGCATGATACAGGGGGCGCTTGGCTACACCTTC. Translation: CASMIQGALGYTF.

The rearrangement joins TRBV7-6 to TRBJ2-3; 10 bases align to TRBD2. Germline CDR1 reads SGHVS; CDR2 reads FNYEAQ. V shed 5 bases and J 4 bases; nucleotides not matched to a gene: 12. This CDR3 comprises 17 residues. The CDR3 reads CASSQLKLAGGPDTQYF. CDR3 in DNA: TGTGCCAGCAGCCAGCTGAAATTAGCGGGAGGCCCAGATACGCAGTATTTT.

CDR3 in DNA: TGTGCCAGTAGTACCTGGGAGGGTCTACCCTATAATTCACCCCTCCACTTT. It translates to CASSTWEGLPYNSPLHF. The V gene is TRBV19, the J gene TRBJ1-6; D is unresolved. The CDR3 contains 17 residues. Germline lookup yields CDR1 LNHDA and CDR2 SQIVND (reference sequence). V gave up 4 bases and J gave up 2 bases, with 15 bases separating them.

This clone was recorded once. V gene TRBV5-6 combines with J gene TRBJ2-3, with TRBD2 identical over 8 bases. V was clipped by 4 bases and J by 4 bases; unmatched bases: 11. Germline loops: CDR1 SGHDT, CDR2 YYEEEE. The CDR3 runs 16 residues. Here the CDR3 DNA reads TGTGCCAGCAGCCCTCAACTAGCGGTTGGGGCAGATACGCAGTATTTT. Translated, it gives CASSPQLAVGADTQYF. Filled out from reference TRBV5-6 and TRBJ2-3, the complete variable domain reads DAGVTQSPTHLIKTRGQQVTLRCSPKSGHDTVSWYQQALGQGPQFIFQYYEEEERQRGNFPDRFSGHQFPNYSSELNVNALLLGDSALYLCASSPQLAVGADTQYFGPGTRLTVL.

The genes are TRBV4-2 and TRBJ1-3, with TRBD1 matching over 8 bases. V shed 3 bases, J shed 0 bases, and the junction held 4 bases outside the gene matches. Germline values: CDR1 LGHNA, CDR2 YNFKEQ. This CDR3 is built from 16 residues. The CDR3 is CASSQAGGSSGNTIYF. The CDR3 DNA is TGTGCCAGCAGCCAGGCAGGGGGCAGCTCTGGAAACACCATATATTTT.

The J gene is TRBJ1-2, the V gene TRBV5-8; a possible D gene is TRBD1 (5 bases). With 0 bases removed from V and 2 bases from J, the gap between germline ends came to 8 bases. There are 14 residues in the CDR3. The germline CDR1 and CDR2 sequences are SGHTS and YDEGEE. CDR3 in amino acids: CASSLGPGNYGYTF. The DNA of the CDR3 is TGTGCCAGCAGCTTGGGACCAGGGAACTATGGCTACACCTTC.

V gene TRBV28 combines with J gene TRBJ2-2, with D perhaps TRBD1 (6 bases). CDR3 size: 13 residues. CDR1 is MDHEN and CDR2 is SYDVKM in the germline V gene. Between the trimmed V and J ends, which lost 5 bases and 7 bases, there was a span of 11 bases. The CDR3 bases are TGTGCCAGCAGTACAGGGTTGAGCGGGGAGCTGTTTTTT. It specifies CASSTGLSGELFF.

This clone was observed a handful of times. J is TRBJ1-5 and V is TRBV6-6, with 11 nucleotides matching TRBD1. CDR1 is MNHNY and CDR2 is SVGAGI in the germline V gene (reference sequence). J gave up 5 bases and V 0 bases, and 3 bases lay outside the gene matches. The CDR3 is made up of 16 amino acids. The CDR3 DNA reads TGTGCCAGCAGTTACTCCGGACAGGGGGCGGATCAGCCCCAGCATTTT. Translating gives CASSYSGQGADQPQHF.

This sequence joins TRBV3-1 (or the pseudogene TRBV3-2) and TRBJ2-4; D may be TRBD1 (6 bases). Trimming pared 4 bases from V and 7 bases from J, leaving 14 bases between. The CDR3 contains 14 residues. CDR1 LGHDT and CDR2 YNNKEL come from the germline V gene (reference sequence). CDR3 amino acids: CASSLMGAGNIQYF. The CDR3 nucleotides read TGTGCCAGCAGCCTCATGGGGGCAGGGAACATTCAGTACTTC.